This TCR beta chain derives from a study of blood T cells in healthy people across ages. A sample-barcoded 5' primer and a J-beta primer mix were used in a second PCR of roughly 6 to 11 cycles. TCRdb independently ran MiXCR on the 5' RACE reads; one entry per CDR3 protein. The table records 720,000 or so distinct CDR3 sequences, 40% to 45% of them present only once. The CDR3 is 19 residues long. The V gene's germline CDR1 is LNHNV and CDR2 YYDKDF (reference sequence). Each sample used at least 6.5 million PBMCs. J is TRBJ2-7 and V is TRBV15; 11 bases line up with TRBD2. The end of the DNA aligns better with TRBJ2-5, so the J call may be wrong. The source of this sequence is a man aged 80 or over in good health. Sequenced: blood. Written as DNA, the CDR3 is TGTGCCACCAGCAGAGATTCCCGACTAGCGGGACGCATTGGGGAGACCCAGTACTTC. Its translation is CATSRDSRLAGRIGETQYF.